The 29 T cell receptor beta chains below all came from one sample that was sequenced in a study of long-term antiretroviral therapy in people with HIV (dated by TCRdb to 2022 to 2024). The immunoSEQ hsTCRB v3.0 assay was used at survey level resolution to sequence the TRB variable region. Drawn from immuneACCESS, this table holds only the in-frame rearrangements with V and J called that TCRdb kept. Clones are partly lost; checked studies trace under half to an unresolved V gene and leave the rest unexplained. This sample has approximately 18,000 clones in its table, and about nine tenths of those were observed once. The ten biggest clones cover roughly 10% of the sample. The sequencing here drew on unsorted PBMCs, taken 3 years after starting antiretroviral therapy. The receptor set was obtained from a man in his fifties with HIV.

The chain is built from TRBV7-6 and TRBJ2-2; 11 nucleotides match TRBD2. The germline V gene has CDR1 SGHVS and CDR2 FNYEAQ. The V gene end was trimmed by 2 bases and the J gene end by 4 bases; junction bases not matched to a gene: 6. The CDR3 covers 17 residues. CDR3 sequence reads: CASSLIAGGPGTGELFF. CDR3 DNA: TGTGCCAGCAGCTTAATAGCGGGGGGGCCGGGCACCGGGGAGCTGTTTTTT.

This chain connects TRBV29-1 to TRBJ1-3; D is perhaps TRBD1 (5 bases). Germline assignment: CDR1 SQVTM and CDR2 ANQGSEA. Trimming pared 6 bases from V and 0 bases from J, leaving 9 bases between. This CDR3 region has 13 residues. CDR3 sequence reads: CSVQTVSGNTIYF. The CDR3 nucleotides read TGCAGCGTCCAGACAGTCTCTGGAAACACCATATATTTT.

The V gene is TRBV4-1, the J gene TRBJ1-5; D is uncertain. V was cut by 1 base and J by 1 base, with 5 bases left in between. Germline CDR1 and CDR2: MGHRA and YSYEKL. The CDR3 is made up of 14 amino acids. CDR3 sequence: CASSQGVSNQPQHF. CDR3 nucleotides: TGCGCCAGCAGCCAAGGGGTGAGCAATCAGCCCCAGCATTTT.

The V call is TRBV30, the J call TRBJ2-5; D possibly uses TRBD1 or TRBD2 (5 bases each). The CDR3 contains 18 residues. Germline V gene sequence: CDR1 GTSNPN, CDR2 SVGIG (reference sequence). V dropped 5 bases and J dropped 0 bases, with 25 bases sitting between them. The CDR3 DNA reads TGTGCCTGGTCAGGGCTCGAGGTGACGGCGGGCAACCAAGAGACCCAGTACTTC. It yields the protein CAWSGLEVTAGNQETQYF. Combining the CDR3 with reference TRBV30 and TRBJ2-5 gives the whole variable domain SQTIHQWPATLVQPVGSPLSLECTVEGTSNPNLYWYRQAAGRGLQLLFYSVGIGQISSEVPQNLSASRPQDRQFILSSKKLLLSDSGFYLCAWSGLEVTAGNQETQYFGPGTRLLVL.

The table lists this clone with a count of one. The chain is built from TRBV10-3 and TRBJ2-7; D possibly corresponds to TRBD2 (8 bases). Trimming pared 4 bases from V and 7 bases from J, leaving 20 bases between. Germline V gives CDR1 ENHRY, CDR2 SYGVKD. This CDR3 is built from 15 residues. The CDR3 DNA reads TGTGCCATCAGTGTCCACGGACGGGGGGGACAGGAGCAGTACTTC. This gives the protein CAISVHGRGGQEQYF.

This chain joins TRBV18 and TRBJ2-3; 10 bases map to TRBD1. Germline CDR1 and CDR2: KGHSH and LQKENI. The V and J ends lost 4 bases and 6 bases, in that order; junction bases with no gene match: 4. The CDR3 is 14 amino acids. Here the CDR3 DNA reads TGTGCCAGCTCACGAGGACAGGGGGGTGATACGCAGTATTTT. It codes for CASSRGQGGDTQYF. Full variable domain (missing parts from reference TRBV18 and TRBJ2-3): NAGVMQNPRHLVRRRGQEARLRCSPMKGHSHVYWYRQLPEEGLKFMVYLQKENIIDESGMPKERFSAEFPKEGPSILRIQQVVRGDSAAYFCASSRGQGGDTQYFGPGTRLTVL.

The rearrangement joins TRBV5-5 to TRBJ2-2, with D unresolved. CDR1 and CDR2 (germline): SGHKS, YYEKEE (reference sequence). The CDR3 runs 13 residues. Between the trimmed V and J ends, which lost 4 bases and 5 bases, there was a span of 9 bases. This CDR3 reads CASSPGITGELFF. The CDR3 DNA reads TGTGCCAGCAGCCCGGGTATAACCGGGGAGCTGTTTTTT.

The chain links TRBV6-5 to TRBJ2-2; 9 bases agree with TRBD2. CDR3 length: 15 amino acids. V shed 10 bases, J shed 0 bases, and the junction held 6 bases outside the gene matches. Germline V gene sequence: CDR1 MNHEY, CDR2 SVGAGI. CDR3 region: CATNERGANTGELFF. The DNA of the CDR3 is TGTGCCACCAACGAGCGGGGGGCGAACACCGGGGAGCTGTTTTTT.

V is TRBV29-1 and J is TRBJ1-1; the D gene is possibly TRBD1 (5 bases). The germline CDR1 and CDR2 sequences are SQVTM and ANQGSEA. The CDR3 length is 12 residues. V dropped 1 base and J dropped 6 bases, with 9 bases sitting between them. The CDR3 is CSVEAGRAEAFF. CDR3 in DNA: TGCAGCGTTGAAGCGGGGCGGGCTGAAGCTTTCTTT.

The rearrangement links TRBV29-1 to TRBJ2-3; D ambiguous. Looked up from germline, CDR1 is SQVTM and CDR2 is ANQGSEA. The germline V and J ends were trimmed by 4 bases and 8 bases, with 16 bases remaining between them. CDR3 length equals 13 residues. CDR3 bases: TGCAGCGTTGGTGCCCCTAAGCCTTTTACGCAGTATTTT. Translating gives CSVGAPKPFTQYF.

In DNA, the CDR3 is TGTGCCAGTACGAGCGGGGGGGTCCAAGAGACCCAGTACTTC. It yields the protein CASTSGGVQETQYF. The rearrangement uses TRBV27 and TRBJ2-5; 10 bases are a match to TRBD2. From germline, CDR1 is MNHEY and CDR2 SMNVEV (reference sequence). CDR3 length equals 14 residues. Trimming cost V 9 bases and J 1 base; bases outside gene matches: 5.

The chain links TRBV15 to TRBJ2-3; TRBD2 aligns across 8 bases. This CDR3 comprises 13 residues. Trimming removed 8 bases from V and 4 bases from J; junction bases left unmatched: 5. CDR1 and CDR2 from the germline V gene are LNHNV and YYDKDF (reference sequence). The CDR3 here is CATHGGGADTQYF. The DNA for the CDR3 is TGTGCCACCCACGGGGGGGGCGCAGATACGCAGTATTTT.

The rearrangement uses TRBV7-6 and TRBJ1-4, with a weak D call TRBD1 (5 bases). Germline lookup yields CDR1 SGHVS and CDR2 FNYEAQ. The CDR3 extends over 14 amino acids. With 1 base removed from V and 8 bases from J, the gap between germline ends came to 11 bases. CDR3 nucleotide sequence: TGTGCCAGCAGCTTAGGCCAGGGCAACGAAAAACTGTTTTTT. This codes for CASSLGQGNEKLFF.

V and J are TRBV7-2 and TRBJ2-3; 8 positions match TRBD1. The CDR3 contains 13 residues. V shed 5 bases, J shed 4 bases, and the junction held 2 bases outside the gene matches. CDR1 SGHTA and CDR2 FQGNSA come from the germline V gene. In DNA, the CDR3 is TGTGCCAGCAGCACGACAGGGGCAGATACGCAGTATTTT. Its protein product is CASSTTGADTQYF.

The chain is built from TRBV15 and TRBJ1-4; D possibly corresponds to TRBD1 (6 bases). Deletions cut 3 bases from V and 0 bases from J, with 11 bases between. The germline gives CDR1 LNHNV, CDR2 YYDKDF (reference sequence). The CDR3 is 16 residues long. The CDR3 sequence: CATSSGTLSTNEKLFF. As DNA, the CDR3 is TGTGCCACCAGCAGCGGGACACTCTCAACTAATGAAAAACTGTTTTTT.

In this sample, this clone turned up once. This chain joins TRBV27 and TRBJ2-3; no reliable D call. The CDR3 is made up of 15 amino acids. Germline CDR1 and CDR2: MNHEY and SMNVEV (reference sequence). V shed 6 bases and J shed 0 bases, with 13 bases lying between them. The CDR3 nucleotides read TGTGCCAGCAGGAAAGGGCTACTTAGCACAGATACGCAGTATTTT. This encodes CASRKGLLSTDTQYF.

The J gene is TRBJ2-3, the V gene TRBV11-2, with D unclear. V was cut by 7 bases and J by 0 bases, with 11 bases left in between. The CDR3 covers 14 residues. The germline gives CDR1 SGHAT, CDR2 FQNNGV. CDR3: CASTTTTSTDTQYF. The CDR3 DNA reads TGTGCCAGCACCACGACAACTAGCACAGATACGCAGTATTTT.

The chain couples TRBV27 to TRBJ2-1, with D perhaps TRBD2 (7 bases). Germline CDR1 reads MNHEY; CDR2 reads SMNVEV (reference sequence). Trimming left V 7 bases short and J 0 bases short, with 10 bases between. This CDR3 spans 14 amino acids. The CDR3: CASTAGASYNEQFF. CDR3 nucleotides: TGTGCCAGCACGGCGGGGGCCTCCTACAATGAGCAGTTCTTC.

This rearrangement joins TRBV7-2 to TRBJ2-3, with 8 bases fitting TRBD2. The length of the CDR3 is 16 residues. Germline CDR1 is SGHTA and CDR2 is FQGNSA. V shed 4 bases and J 2 bases; nucleotides not matched to a gene: 8. In DNA, the CDR3 is TGTGCCAGCAGCTCCAGTGATAGCGGGGTCACAGATACGCAGTATTTT. Amino acids: CASSSSDSGVTDTQYF.

The CDR3 region is CSARVGNEQFF. CDR3 bases: TGCAGTGCTAGAGTCGGCAATGAGCAGTTCTTC. The rearrangement links TRBV20-1 to TRBJ2-1; D remains unclear. This CDR3 has 11 residues. CDR1 is DFQATT and CDR2 is SNEGSKA in the germline V gene (reference sequence). The V gene lost 1 base and the J gene lost 6 bases, with 4 bases spanning the gap.

The J gene is TRBJ2-7, the V gene TRBV5-6; D ambiguous. Trimming took 1 base from V and 0 from J, leaving 5 bases between them. Germline V gene data show CDR1 as SGHDT and CDR2 as YYEEEE. CDR3 length: 13 amino acids. The CDR3 nucleotides are TGTGCCAGCAGCTTGAGCAGCTCCTACGAGCAGTACTTC. Protein product: CASSLSSSYEQYF.

The rearrangement joins TRBV9 to TRBJ2-1; the match to TRBD1 covers 10 bases. The germline CDR1 and CDR2 sequences are SGDLS and YYNGEE. V trimming: 0 bases; J trimming: 7 bases; junction bases outside the gene matches: 7. The CDR3 has 16 amino acids. For the CDR3, the DNA is TGTGCCAGCAGCGTAGACCGGACAGGGGGTATTAATGAGCAGTTCTTC. Residues: CASSVDRTGGINEQFF.

This clone is a singleton in its sample. The chain's CDR3 is CASSLGERVYSNQPQHF. CDR3 nucleotide sequence: TGTGCCAGCAGTTTGGGGGAACGAGTATATAGCAATCAGCCCCAGCATTTT. V and J are TRBV28 and TRBJ1-5, with D perhaps matching TRBD1 (5 bases). Germline loops: CDR1 MDHEN, CDR2 SYDVKM. CDR3 length equals 17 residues. The V end was cut by 3 bases, the J end by 0 bases, with 15 bases between.

The CDR3 sequence: CASSGGWTANTEAFF. The CDR3 coding sequence is TGTGCCAGCAGCGGGGGCTGGACCGCGAACACTGAAGCTTTCTTT. The V gene is TRBV11-2, the J gene TRBJ1-1, with D possibly being TRBD1 (6 bases). This CDR3 spans 15 amino acids. The germline V and J ends were trimmed by 5 bases and 1 base, with 14 bases remaining between them. CDR1 is SGHAT and CDR2 is FQNNGV in the germline V gene.

The chain carries TRBV5-4 and TRBJ2-3, with D possibly TRBD2 on 6 matching bases. The CDR3 length is 12 residues. Germline CDR1 SGHNT, CDR2 YYREEE (reference sequence). V gave up 4 bases and J gave up 5 bases, with 8 bases separating them. CDR3 DNA sequence: TGTGCCAGCAGCCGGGGAGGAGATACGCAGTATTTT. Translating gives CASSRGGDTQYF.

This clone was detected only once. The rearrangement uses TRBV5-6 and TRBJ2-3, with D possibly TRBD2 on 6 matching bases. V was trimmed by 4 bases and J by 0 bases, leaving 12 bases between them. The CDR3 is 15 residues long. Germline CDR1 and CDR2: SGHDT and YYEEEE. The CDR3: CASSAGGSSTDTQYF. For the CDR3, the DNA is TGTGCCAGCAGCGCCGGGGGATCTAGCACAGATACGCAGTATTTT.

This chain joins TRBV7-9 and TRBJ1-2; 7 nucleotides match TRBD1. The CDR3 contains 17 residues. The germline CDR1 and CDR2 sequences are SEHNR and FQNEAQ (reference sequence). V trimming: 4 bases; J trimming: 8 bases; junction bases outside the gene matches: 19. In nucleotides, the CDR3 is TGTGCCAGCAGCTACCCGGTCGTAGACAGGGTGGGGCGAGGCTACACCTTC. Its protein is CASSYPVVDRVGRGYTF.

The genes are TRBV19 and TRBJ2-1; 10 bases align to TRBD1. The CDR3 is made up of 17 amino acids. CDR1 and CDR2 from the germline V gene are LNHDA and SQIVND (reference sequence). The trim removed 2 bases at V and 7 bases at J, leaving 11 bases unmatched. CDR3: CASSIILRQGASNEQFF. Here the CDR3 DNA reads TGTGCCAGTAGTATAATCTTAAGACAGGGGGCGTCAAATGAGCAGTTCTTC.

CDR3 sequence: CASSRGGAYEQYF. The CDR3 nucleotides read TGTGCCAGCAGTCGCGGCGGAGCCTACGAGCAGTACTTC. The gene calls are TRBV27 and TRBJ2-7; D gene uncertain. The CDR3 runs 13 residues. V gave up 5 bases and J gave up 2 bases, with 10 bases separating them. From germline, CDR1 is MNHEY and CDR2 SMNVEV (reference sequence).